Listed here are 23 T cell receptor beta chains from one sample, sequenced in a study of siplizumab effects on memory and regulatory T cells. The method was immunoSEQ multiplex PCR; TCRdb's version includes in-frame clones alone and lacks a portion of them. The profile shows about 100,000 clones, 90% to 95% of them singletons. What was sequenced was non-Treg CD4+ T cells sorted from blood. Every receptor here comes from a human donor in good health.

The chain links TRBV28 to TRBJ1-5; D ambiguous. The germline gives CDR1 MDHEN, CDR2 SYDVKM. V was cut by 3 bases and J by 7 bases, with 10 bases left in between. CDR3 length equals 13 residues. CDR3 nucleotide sequence: TGTGCCAGCAGTTTTTTGGTCATGCAGCCCCAGCATTTT. Encoded protein: CASSFLVMQPQHF. The full variable domain, with the rest looked up from reference TRBV28 and TRBJ1-5, is DVKVTQSSRYLVKRTGEKVFLECVQDMDHENMFWYRQDPGLGLRLIYFSYDVKMKEKGDIPEGYSVSREKKERFSLILESASTNQTSMYLCASSFLVMQPQHFGDGTRLSIL.

V gene TRBV10-3 combines with J gene TRBJ2-1, with TRBD1 as a possible D gene (7 bases). This CDR3 is 14 amino acids long. CDR1 is ENHRY, CDR2 SYGVKD, per germline. V shed 10 bases and J shed 9 bases, with 22 bases lying between them. The DNA of the CDR3 is TGTGCCACCAAGCGGACAGGAGGGCCCAGTGAGCAGTTCTTC. This encodes CATKRTGGPSEQFF.

The gene calls are TRBV5-1 and TRBJ2-6, with D perhaps matching TRBD1 (6 bases). CDR1 and CDR2 from the germline V gene are SGHRS and YFSETQ. The CDR3 consists of 16 residues. Trimming shortened V by 6 bases and J by 0 bases, and 13 bases separated the two germline ends. The CDR3 DNA follows: TGCGCCAGCACCGGACAGTCGAACTCTGGGGCCAACGTCCTGACTTTC. It specifies CASTGQSNSGANVLTF.

The rearrangement uses TRBV5-1 and TRBJ2-2; D is undetermined. Germline lookup yields CDR1 SGHRS and CDR2 YFSETQ. CDR3 size: 15 residues. Trimming cost V 0 bases and J 7 bases, with 13 bases left between them. CDR3: CASSLVPKNGGELFF. CDR3 nucleotides: TGCGCCAGCAGCTTGGTTCCGAAGAATGGCGGGGAGCTGTTTTTT. Combining the CDR3 with reference TRBV5-1 and TRBJ2-2 gives the whole variable domain KAGVTQTPRYLIKTRGQQVTLSCSPISGHRSVSWYQQTPGQGLQFLFEYFSETQRNKGNFPGRFSGRQFSNSRSEMNVSTLELGDSALYLCASSLVPKNGGELFFGEGSRLTVL.

The gene calls are TRBV5-1 and TRBJ2-2; D is uncertain. V shed 0 bases and J shed 3 bases, with 6 bases lying between them. The germline V gene encodes CDR1 SGHRS and CDR2 YFSETQ. This CDR3 contains 14 residues. CDR3 sequence: CASSLATYTGELFF. The CDR3 DNA sequence: TGCGCCAGCAGCTTGGCAACGTACACCGGGGAGCTGTTTTTT.

This chain uses TRBV9 with TRBJ2-7; D is unresolved. V lost 1 base and J 0 bases, leaving 8 bases between the germline ends. The CDR3 runs 14 residues. Germline V gives CDR1 SGDLS, CDR2 YYNGEE. CDR3 protein: CASSVSRSSYEQYF. CDR3 bases: TGTGCCAGCAGCGTAAGTCGGAGCTCCTACGAGCAGTACTTC.

The rearrangement links TRBV5-4 to TRBJ2-5; no clear D gene. This CDR3 region has 13 residues. Per germline, CDR1 SGHNT and CDR2 YYREEE (reference sequence). Trimming took 8 bases from V and 0 from J, leaving 11 bases between them. This chain's CDR3 is CASTTFYQETQYF. The CDR3 DNA follows: TGTGCCAGTACTACCTTCTACCAAGAGACCCAGTACTTC.

The chain links TRBV11-2 to TRBJ2-1; 7 bases line up with TRBD2. CDR3 length: 19 residues. CDR1 and CDR2 from the germline V gene are SGHAT and FQNNGV. J was trimmed by 0 bases and V by 2 bases; bases with no gene match: 13. Written as DNA, the CDR3 is TGTGCCAGCAGCTTACCAGTTTACGCTAGCGGAAACTCCTACAATGAGCAGTTCTTC. The encoded protein is CASSLPVYASGNSYNEQFF.

Comments on this clone: Its ends do not fully match the called genes, so a read error is possible. V is TRBV4-1 and J is TRBJ2-3; D gene uncertain. CDR1 and CDR2 from the germline V gene are MGHRA and YSYEKL. CDR3 size: 16 residues. CDR3 residues: CASRQAASYHTDTQYF. CDR3 nucleotide sequence: TGCGCCAGCAGACAAGCAGCTTCCTACCACACAGATACGCAGTATTTT.

The chain joins TRBV5-6 to TRBJ2-3; no definite D call. V dropped 0 bases and J dropped 3 bases, with 11 bases sitting between them. The CDR3 totals 15 residues. In germline, CDR1 is SGHDT, CDR2 YYEEEE. The CDR3 region has the DNA TGTGCCAGCAGCTTGGAAGGCAGGAAAACAGATACGCAGTATTTT. Amino acid sequence: CASSLEGRKTDTQYF.

This clone occurred a few times. This chain uses TRBV2 with TRBJ1-5, with 7 bases identical to TRBD1. The CDR3 sequence is 14 residues long. CDR1 SNHLY and CDR2 FYNNEI come from the germline V gene. Losses at the gene ends were 6 bases for V and 1 base for J; bases not matched to a gene: 3. CDR3 region: CASRNRGSNQPQHF. In DNA form, the CDR3 reads TGTGCCAGCAGGAACAGGGGAAGCAATCAGCCCCAGCATTTT.

This chain joins TRBV7-6 and TRBJ2-3; TRBD2 aligns across 12 bases. Per germline, CDR1 SGHVS and CDR2 FNYEAQ. The CDR3 sequence is 15 residues long. V was clipped by 5 bases and J by 5 bases; unmatched bases: 5. CDR3 in DNA: TGTGCCAGCAGCCCATCGGGACTAGCGGGAGATACGCAGTATTTT. Its protein product is CASSPSGLAGDTQYF.

This clone appeared once. The V and J genes are TRBV4-2 and TRBJ2-1; D is undetermined. The CDR3 is 16 amino acids. V shed 1 base and J shed 0 bases, with 10 bases lying between them. Germline-derived CDR1 and CDR2 are LGHNA and YNFKEQ. CDR3 amino acids: CASSQVRSSSYNEQFF. As DNA, the CDR3 is TGTGCCAGCAGCCAAGTTCGTTCGAGCTCCTACAATGAGCAGTTCTTC.

The gene calls are TRBV2 and TRBJ2-3; a possible D gene is TRBD2 (6 bases). The CDR3 loop spans 16 amino acids. Germline CDR1 and CDR2: SNHLY and FYNNEI. V lost 6 bases, J lost 6 bases, and 22 bases lay in between. The chain's CDR3 is CASRGFWRDLSDTQYF. In DNA form, the CDR3 reads TGTGCCAGCAGAGGATTTTGGCGGGATCTTTCTGATACGCAGTATTTT.

The CDR3 here is CASSLGTNSYEQYF. The DNA of the CDR3 is TGTGCCAGCAGCTTAGGAACAAACTCCTACGAGCAGTACTTC. The chain employs TRBV11-3 and TRBJ2-7; no clear D. Germline V lookup: CDR1 SGHNT, CDR2 YENEEA. The CDR3 length is 14 residues. Trimming took 1 base from V and 0 from J, leaving 7 bases between them.

The chain is built from TRBV11-2 and TRBJ2-7; weak D call: TRBD1 (6 bases). This CDR3 is built from 15 residues. The germline V gene encodes CDR1 SGHAT and CDR2 FQNNGV. The germline V and J ends were trimmed by 3 bases and 0 bases, with 12 bases remaining between them. This chain's CDR3 is CASSFSGVSSYEQYF. CDR3 coding DNA: TGTGCCAGCAGCTTTTCAGGGGTGAGCTCCTACGAGCAGTACTTC.

V usage is TRBV7-8 and J usage is TRBJ2-7; unclear D gene. CDR1 SGHVS and CDR2 FQNEAQ come from the germline V gene. Trimming took off 0 bases at V and 0 bases at J, with 9 bases between the two ends. The CDR3 runs 15 residues. As DNA, the CDR3 is TGTGCCAGCAGCTTAGCACAGCACTCCTCCTACGAGCAGTACTTC. It codes for CASSLAQHSSYEQYF.

The chain uses TRBV7-8 and TRBJ2-7; D possibly corresponds to TRBD2 (8 bases). V dropped 5 bases and J dropped 1 base, with 18 bases sitting between them. The length of the CDR3 is 16 residues. CDR1 SGHVS and CDR2 FQNEAQ come from the germline V gene. This CDR3 is CASSPGTAGESYEQYF. CDR3 coding DNA: TGTGCCAGCAGCCCAGGGACAGCGGGAGAGTCCTACGAGCAGTACTTC.

The gene calls are TRBV18 and TRBJ1-2; TRBD1 agrees at 9 bases. The CDR3 runs 15 residues. Germline trimming cut 0 bases from V and 6 bases from J; bases unmatched to any gene: 5. CDR1 and CDR2 (germline): KGHSH, LQKENI. The CDR3 DNA reads as TGTGCCAGCTCACCACCGGGCTGGACAGGGGATGGCTACACCTTC. Translated, it gives CASSPPGWTGDGYTF.

The gene calls are TRBV18 and TRBJ2-5; D possibly uses TRBD1 or TRBD2 (6 bases each). The germline CDR1 and CDR2 sequences are KGHSH and LQKENI. V was shortened by 5 bases and J by 5 bases, with 18 bases between the two germline ends. The CDR3 runs to 15 residues. CDR3 amino acids: CASSKISGGRETQYF. The CDR3 bases are TGTGCCAGCTCAAAGATTTCCGGGGGCCGGGAGACCCAGTACTTC.

This clone was seen a single time. V usage is TRBV6-5 and J usage is TRBJ1-4; tentative D call: TRBD1 (5 bases). The CDR3 runs to 12 residues. Germline loops: CDR1 MNHEY, CDR2 SVGAGI. V gave up 6 bases and J gave up 8 bases, with 10 bases separating them. The CDR3: CASSPRGEKLFF. CDR3 sequence (DNA): TGTGCCAGCAGCCCCCGGGGGGAAAAACTGTTTTTT.

This clone has more than one count but fewer than ten. V and J are TRBV19 and TRBJ1-5; D call uncertain. Germline V lookup: CDR1 LNHDA, CDR2 SQIVND (reference sequence). The CDR3 is made up of 12 amino acids. Trimming shortened V by 5 bases and J by 9 bases, and 11 bases separated the two germline ends. The CDR3 bases are TGTGCCAGTAGTGCCCCCGTAGGGCCCCAGCATTTT. It translates to CASSAPVGPQHF. The full variable domain, in which reference TRBV19 and TRBJ1-5 provide the parts outside the CDR3, is DGGITQSPKYLFRKEGQNVTLSCEQNLNHDAMYWYRQDPGQGLRLIYYSQIVNDFQKGDIAEGYSVSREKKESFPLTVTSAQKNPTAFYLCASSAPVGPQHFGDGTRLSIL.

This rearrangement joins TRBV21-1 to TRBJ1-3; the table's D call of TRBD1 was not tested on the DNA. TRBV21-1 is classified as a pseudogene. The CDR3 runs 15 residues. This CDR3 reads CASSKAAGPGNTIYF. In DNA form, the CDR3 reads TGTGCCAGCAGCAAAGCCGCAGGCCCTGGAAACACCATATATTTT.